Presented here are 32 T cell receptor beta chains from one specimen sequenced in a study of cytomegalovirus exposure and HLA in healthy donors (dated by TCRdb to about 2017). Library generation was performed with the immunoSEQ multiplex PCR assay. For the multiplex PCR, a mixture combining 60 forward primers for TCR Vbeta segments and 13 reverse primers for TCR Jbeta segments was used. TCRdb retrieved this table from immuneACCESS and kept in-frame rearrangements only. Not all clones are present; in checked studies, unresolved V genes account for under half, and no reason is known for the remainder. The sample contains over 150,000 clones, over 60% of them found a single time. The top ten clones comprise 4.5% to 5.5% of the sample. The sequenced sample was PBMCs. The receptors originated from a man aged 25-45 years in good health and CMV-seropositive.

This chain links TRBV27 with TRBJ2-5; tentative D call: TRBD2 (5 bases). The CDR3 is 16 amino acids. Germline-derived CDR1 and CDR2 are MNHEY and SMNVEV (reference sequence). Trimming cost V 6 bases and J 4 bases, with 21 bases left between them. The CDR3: CASRRGGLQIGETQYF. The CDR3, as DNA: TGTGCCAGCAGGCGCGGCGGGCTACAGATCGGAGAGACCCAGTACTTC.

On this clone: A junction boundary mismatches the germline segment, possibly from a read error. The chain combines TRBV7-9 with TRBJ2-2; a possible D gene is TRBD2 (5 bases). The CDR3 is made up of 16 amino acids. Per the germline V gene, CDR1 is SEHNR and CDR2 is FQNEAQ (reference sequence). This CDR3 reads CSSSLSAGATRRELFF. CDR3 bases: TGTTCCAGCAGCCTCTCAGCTGGCGCTACTAGACGGGAGCTGTTTTTT.

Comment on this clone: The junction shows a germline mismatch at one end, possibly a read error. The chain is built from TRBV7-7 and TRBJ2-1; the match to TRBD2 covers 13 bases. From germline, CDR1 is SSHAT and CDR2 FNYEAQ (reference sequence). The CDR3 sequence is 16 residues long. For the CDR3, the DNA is TGTGCTAGCAGCCAACGACTAGCGGGGGGTTACAATGAGCAGTTCTTC. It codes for CASSQRLAGGYNEQFF.

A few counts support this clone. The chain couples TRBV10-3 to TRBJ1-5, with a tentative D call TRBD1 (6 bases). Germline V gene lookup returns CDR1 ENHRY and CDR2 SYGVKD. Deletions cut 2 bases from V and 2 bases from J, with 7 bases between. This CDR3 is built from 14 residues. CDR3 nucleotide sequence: TGTGCCATCAGTGAGCCAGGGGGCAATCAGCCCCAGCATTTT. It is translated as CAISEPGGNQPQHF.

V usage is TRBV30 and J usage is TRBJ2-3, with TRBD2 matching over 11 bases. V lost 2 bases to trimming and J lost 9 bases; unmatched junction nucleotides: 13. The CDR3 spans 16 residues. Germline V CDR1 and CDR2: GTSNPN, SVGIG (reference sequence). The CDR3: CAWSTSGSARGWTQYF. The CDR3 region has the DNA TGTGCCTGGAGTACTAGCGGGAGCGCTAGAGGTTGGACGCAGTATTTT.

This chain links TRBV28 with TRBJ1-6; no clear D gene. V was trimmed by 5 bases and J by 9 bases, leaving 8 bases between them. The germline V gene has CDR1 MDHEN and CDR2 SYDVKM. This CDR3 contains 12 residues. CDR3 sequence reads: CASSPIISPLHF. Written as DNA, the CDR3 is TGTGCCAGCAGTCCTATTATTTCACCCCTCCACTTT.

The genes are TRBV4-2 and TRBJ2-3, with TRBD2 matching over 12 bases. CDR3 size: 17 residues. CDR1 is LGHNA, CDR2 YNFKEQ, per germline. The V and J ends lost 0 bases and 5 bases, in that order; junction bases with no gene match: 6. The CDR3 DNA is TGTGCCAGCAGCCAAGAACCACTAGCGGGAGGTCTAGATACGCAGTATTTT. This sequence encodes CASSQEPLAGGLDTQYF.

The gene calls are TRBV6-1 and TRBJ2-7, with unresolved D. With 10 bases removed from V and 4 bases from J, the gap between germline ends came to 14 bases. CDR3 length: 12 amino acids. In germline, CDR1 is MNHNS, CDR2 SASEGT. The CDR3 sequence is CATASEIYEQYF. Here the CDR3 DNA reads TGTGCCACAGCGTCGGAAATTTACGAGCAGTACTTC.

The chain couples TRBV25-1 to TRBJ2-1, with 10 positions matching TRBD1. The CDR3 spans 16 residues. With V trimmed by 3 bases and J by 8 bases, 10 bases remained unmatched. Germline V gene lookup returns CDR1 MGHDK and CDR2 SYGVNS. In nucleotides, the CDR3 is TGTGCCAGCAGTGACCCCGACAGGGGGCAATCCTATGAGCAGTTCTTC. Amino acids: CASSDPDRGQSYEQFF.

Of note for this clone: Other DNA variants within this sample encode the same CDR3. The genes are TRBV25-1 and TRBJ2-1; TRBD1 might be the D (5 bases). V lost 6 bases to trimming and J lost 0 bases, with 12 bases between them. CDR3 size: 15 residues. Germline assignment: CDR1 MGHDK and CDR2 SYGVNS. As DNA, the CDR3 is TGTGCCAGCAGCGCAGGGTCGAGCTCCTACAATGAGCAGTTCTTC. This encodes CASSAGSSSYNEQFF. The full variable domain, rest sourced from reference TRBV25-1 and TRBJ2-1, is EADIYQTPRYLVIGTGKKITLECSQTMGHDKMYWYQQDPGMELHLIHYSYGVNSTEKGDLSSESTVSRIRTEHFPLTLESARPSHTSQYLCASSAGSSSYNEQFFGPGTRLTVL.

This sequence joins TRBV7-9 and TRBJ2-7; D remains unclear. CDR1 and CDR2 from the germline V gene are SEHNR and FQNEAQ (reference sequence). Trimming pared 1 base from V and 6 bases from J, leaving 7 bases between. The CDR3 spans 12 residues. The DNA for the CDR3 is TGTGCCAGCAGCTTAGTCCCTTCCGAGCAGTACTTC. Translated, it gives CASSLVPSEQYF.

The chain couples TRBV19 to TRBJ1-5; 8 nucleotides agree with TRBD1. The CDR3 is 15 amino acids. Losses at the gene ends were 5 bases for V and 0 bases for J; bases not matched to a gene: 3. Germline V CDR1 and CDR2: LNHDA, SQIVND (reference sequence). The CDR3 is CASSPGGYSNQPQHF. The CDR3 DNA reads TGTGCCAGTAGTCCAGGGGGCTATAGCAATCAGCCCCAGCATTTT.

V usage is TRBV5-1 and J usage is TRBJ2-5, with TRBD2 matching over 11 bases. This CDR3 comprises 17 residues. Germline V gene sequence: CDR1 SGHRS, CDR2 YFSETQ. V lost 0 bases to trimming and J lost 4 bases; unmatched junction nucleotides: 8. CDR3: CASSLALAGGPRETQYF. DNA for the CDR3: TGCGCCAGCAGCTTGGCATTAGCGGGAGGGCCCCGAGAGACCCAGTACTTC. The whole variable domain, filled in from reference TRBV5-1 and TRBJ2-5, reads KAGVTQTPRYLIKTRGQQVTLSCSPISGHRSVSWYQQTPGQGLQFLFEYFSETQRNKGNFPGRFSGRQFSNSRSEMNVSTLELGDSALYLCASSLALAGGPRETQYFGPGTRLLVL.

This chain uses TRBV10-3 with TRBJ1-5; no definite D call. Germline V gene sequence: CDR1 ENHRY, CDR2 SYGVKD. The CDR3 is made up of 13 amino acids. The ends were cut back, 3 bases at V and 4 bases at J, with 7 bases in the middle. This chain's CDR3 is CAISDLANQPQHF. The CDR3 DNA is TGTGCCATCAGTGATTTGGCTAATCAGCCCCAGCATTTT.

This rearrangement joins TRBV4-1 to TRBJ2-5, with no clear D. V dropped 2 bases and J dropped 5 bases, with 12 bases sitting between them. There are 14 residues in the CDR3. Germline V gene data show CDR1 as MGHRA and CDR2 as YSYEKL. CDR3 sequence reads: CASSQSLVAETQYF. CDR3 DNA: TGCGCCAGCAGCCAAAGCCTGGTTGCGGAGACCCAGTACTTC.

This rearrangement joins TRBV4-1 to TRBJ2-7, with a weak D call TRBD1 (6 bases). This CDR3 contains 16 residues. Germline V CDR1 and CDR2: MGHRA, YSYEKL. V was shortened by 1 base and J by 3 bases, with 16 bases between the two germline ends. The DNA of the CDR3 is TGCGCCAGCAGCCAAGTGGTACAGGGCTTGGACTACGAGCAGTACTTC. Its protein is CASSQVVQGLDYEQYF.

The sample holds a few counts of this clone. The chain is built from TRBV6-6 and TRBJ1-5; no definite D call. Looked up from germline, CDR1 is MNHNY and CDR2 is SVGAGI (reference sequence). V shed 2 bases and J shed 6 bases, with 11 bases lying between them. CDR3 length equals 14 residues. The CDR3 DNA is TGTGCCAGCAGTTACCCCGGGGTGGCTCAGCCCCAGCATTTT. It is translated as CASSYPGVAQPQHF.

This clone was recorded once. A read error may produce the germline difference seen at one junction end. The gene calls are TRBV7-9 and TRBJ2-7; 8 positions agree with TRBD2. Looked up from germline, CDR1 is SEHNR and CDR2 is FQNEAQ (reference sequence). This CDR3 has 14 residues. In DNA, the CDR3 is TGTTCCAGCAGCTTCGGGGGGGCCTTCTACGAGCAGTACTTC. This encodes CSSSFGGAFYEQYF.

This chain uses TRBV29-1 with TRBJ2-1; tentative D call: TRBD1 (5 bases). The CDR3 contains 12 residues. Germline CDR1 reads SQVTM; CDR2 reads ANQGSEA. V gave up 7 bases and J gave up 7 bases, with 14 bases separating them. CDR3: CSAGAGPNEQFF. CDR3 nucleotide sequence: TGCAGCGCCGGAGCAGGGCCGAATGAGCAGTTCTTC.

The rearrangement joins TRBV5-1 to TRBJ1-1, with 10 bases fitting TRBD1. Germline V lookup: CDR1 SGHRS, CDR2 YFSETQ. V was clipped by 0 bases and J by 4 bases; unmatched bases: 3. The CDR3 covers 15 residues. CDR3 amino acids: CASSLAGTGATEAFF. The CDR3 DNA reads TGCGCCAGCAGCTTGGCAGGGACAGGGGCCACTGAAGCTTTCTTT.

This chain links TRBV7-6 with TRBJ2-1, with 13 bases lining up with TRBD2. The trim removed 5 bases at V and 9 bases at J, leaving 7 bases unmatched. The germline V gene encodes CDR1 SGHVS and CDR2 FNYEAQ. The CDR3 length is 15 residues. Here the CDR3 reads CASSPLAGGLGEQFF. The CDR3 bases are TGTGCCAGCAGCCCACTAGCGGGAGGGTTGGGTGAGCAGTTCTTC.

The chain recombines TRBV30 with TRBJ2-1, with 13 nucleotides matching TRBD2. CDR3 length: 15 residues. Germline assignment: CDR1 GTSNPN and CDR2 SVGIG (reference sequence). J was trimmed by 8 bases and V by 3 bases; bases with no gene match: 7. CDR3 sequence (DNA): TGTGCCTGGAGCCTTACTAGCGGGAGGGCCCATGAGCAGTTCTTC. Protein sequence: CAWSLTSGRAHEQFF.

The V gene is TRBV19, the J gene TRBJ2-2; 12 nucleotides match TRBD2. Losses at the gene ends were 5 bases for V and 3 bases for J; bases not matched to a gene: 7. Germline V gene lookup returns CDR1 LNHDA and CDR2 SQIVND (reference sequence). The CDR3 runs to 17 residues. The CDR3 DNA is TGTGCCAGTAGTCCTAGCGGGAGGGCCAGTGACACCGGGGAGCTGTTTTTT. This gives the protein CASSPSGRASDTGELFF. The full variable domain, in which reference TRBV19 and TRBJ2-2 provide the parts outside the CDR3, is DGGITQSPKYLFRKEGQNVTLSCEQNLNHDAMYWYRQDPGQGLRLIYYSQIVNDFQKGDIAEGYSVSREKKESFPLTVTSAQKNPTAFYLCASSPSGRASDTGELFFGEGSRLTVL.

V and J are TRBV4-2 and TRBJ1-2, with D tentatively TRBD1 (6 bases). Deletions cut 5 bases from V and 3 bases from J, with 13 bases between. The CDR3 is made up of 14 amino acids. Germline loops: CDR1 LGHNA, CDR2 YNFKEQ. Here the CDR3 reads CASSFRGVDYGYTF. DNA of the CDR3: TGTGCCAGCAGCTTCAGGGGAGTGGACTATGGCTACACCTTC.

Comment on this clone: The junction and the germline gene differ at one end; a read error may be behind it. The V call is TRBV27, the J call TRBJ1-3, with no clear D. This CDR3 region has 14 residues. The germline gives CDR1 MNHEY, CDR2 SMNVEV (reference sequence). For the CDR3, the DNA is TGTACCAGCAGTGGTGGGCTCTCGCGAAACACCATATATTTT. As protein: CTSSGGLSRNTIYF.

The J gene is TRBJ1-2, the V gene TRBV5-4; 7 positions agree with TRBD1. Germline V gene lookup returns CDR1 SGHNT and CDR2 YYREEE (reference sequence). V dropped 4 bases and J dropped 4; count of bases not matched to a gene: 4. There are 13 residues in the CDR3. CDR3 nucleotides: TGTGCCAGCAGCGATGACAGGGCCTATGGCTACACCTTC. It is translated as CASSDDRAYGYTF.

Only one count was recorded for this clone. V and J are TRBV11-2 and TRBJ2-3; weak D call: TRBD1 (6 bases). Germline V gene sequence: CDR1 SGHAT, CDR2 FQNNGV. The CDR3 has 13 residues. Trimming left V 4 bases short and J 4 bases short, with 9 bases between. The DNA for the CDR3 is TGTGCCAGCAGCTCCAACAGGGCAGATACGCAGTATTTT. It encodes CASSSNRADTQYF.

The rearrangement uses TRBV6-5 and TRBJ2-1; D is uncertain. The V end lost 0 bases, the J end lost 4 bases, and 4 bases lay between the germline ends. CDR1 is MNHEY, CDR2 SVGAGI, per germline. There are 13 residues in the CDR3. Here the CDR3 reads CASSYSSYNEQFF. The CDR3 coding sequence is TGTGCCAGCAGTTACTCTTCTTACAATGAGCAGTTCTTC.

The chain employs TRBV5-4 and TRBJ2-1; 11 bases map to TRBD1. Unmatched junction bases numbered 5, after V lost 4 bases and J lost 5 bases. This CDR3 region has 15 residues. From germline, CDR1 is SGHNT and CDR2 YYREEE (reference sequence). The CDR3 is CASSPGQGAHNEQFF. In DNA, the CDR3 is TGTGCCAGCAGCCCTGGACAGGGGGCCCACAATGAGCAGTTCTTC.

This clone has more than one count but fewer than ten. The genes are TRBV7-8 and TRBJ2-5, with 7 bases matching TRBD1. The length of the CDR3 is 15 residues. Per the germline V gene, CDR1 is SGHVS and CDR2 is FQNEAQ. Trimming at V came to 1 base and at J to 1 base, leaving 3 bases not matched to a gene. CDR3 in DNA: TGTGCCAGCAGCTTAGGGGCAGGGGGCCAAGAGACCCAGTACTTC. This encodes CASSLGAGGQETQYF.

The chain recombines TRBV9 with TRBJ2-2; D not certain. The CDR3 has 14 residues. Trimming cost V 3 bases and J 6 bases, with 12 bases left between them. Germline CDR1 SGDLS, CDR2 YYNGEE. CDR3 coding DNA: TGTGCCAGCAGCGCCGACGGCAGCGCCGGGGAGCTGTTTTTT. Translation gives CASSADGSAGELFF.

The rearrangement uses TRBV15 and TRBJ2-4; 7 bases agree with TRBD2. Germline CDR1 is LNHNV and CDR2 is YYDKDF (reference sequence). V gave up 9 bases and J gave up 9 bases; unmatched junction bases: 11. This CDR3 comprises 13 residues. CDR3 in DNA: TGTGCCACAGCCGGGACTCCGGGAGGCATTCAGTACTTC. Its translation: CATAGTPGGIQYF. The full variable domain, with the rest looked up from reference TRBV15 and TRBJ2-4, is DAMVIQNPRYQVTQFGKPVTLSCSQTLNHNVMYWYQQKSSQAPKLLFHYYDKDFNNEADTPDNFQSRRPNTSFCFLDIRSPGLGDTAMYLCATAGTPGGIQYFGAGTRLSVL.